Shown below are 22 T cell receptor beta chains from a single sample sequenced in a study of blood T cells in healthy people across ages (dated by TCRdb to the mid-2010s). Libraries were prepared through 5' RACE. Sequencing was performed on an Illumina HiSeq 2500. The second PCR ran for roughly 6 to 11 cycles and used a J-beta primer mix along with a sample-barcoded 5' primer. TCRdb took the public reads, trimmed them with fastp at Q25, ran MiXCR for clone calling and kept in-frame beta chains. Rows are unified per CDR3 protein, each entry keeping the most common DNA and genes. The sample table contains 1.5 million to 1.9 million distinct CDR3 sequences; only one count was recorded for roughly 43% of them. The ten most abundant clones make up 4% of the sample. The sequenced sample consisted of blood. These receptors were taken from a woman between 18 and 29 years old in good health.

Concerning this clonotype itself: A read error may be the cause here, since a much bigger clone is one base away. V gene TRBV12-3 or TRBV12-4 combines with J gene TRBJ1-4, with 8 bases identical to TRBD1. The CDR3 runs to 14 residues. Unmatched junction bases numbered 5, after V lost 6 bases and J lost 5 bases. DNA of the CDR3: TGTGCCAGCAGCCGGGGACAGGAAAATGAAAAACTGTTTTTT. Translation: CASSRGQENEKLFF.

The chain is built from TRBV11-2 and TRBJ2-7; TRBD2 is a possible D gene (5 bases). CDR1 is SGHAT, CDR2 FQNNGV, per germline. CDR3 length equals 13 residues. V lost 1 base and J lost 6, with 10 bases in between. The CDR3 DNA follows: TGTGCCAGCAGCTTAGGCGGGCTCGTCGAGCAGTACTTC. Its protein is CASSLGGLVEQYF.

A few counts support this clonotype. V usage is TRBV20-1 and J usage is TRBJ2-1; tentative D call: TRBD1 (6 bases). Deletions cut 1 base from V and 3 bases from J, with 16 bases between. The CDR3 consists of 16 residues. CDR1 is DFQATT, CDR2 SNEGSKA, per germline (reference sequence). CDR3 in amino acids: CSARGAGTGNYNEQFF. The CDR3 DNA follows: TGCAGTGCTAGAGGCGCCGGTACAGGGAACTACAATGAGCAGTTCTTC.

J is TRBJ1-6 and V is TRBV7-2, with a tentative D call TRBD1 (6 bases). V lost 2 bases and J lost 2, with 7 bases in between. The CDR3 spans 15 residues. Per the germline V gene, CDR1 is SGHTA and CDR2 is FQGNSA. The CDR3 DNA reads as TGTGCCAGCAGCTTACGACAGGCCTATAATTCACCCCTCCACTTT. Translated: CASSLRQAYNSPLHF.

This clonotype has more than one count but fewer than ten. This chain links TRBV27 with TRBJ2-6; D unclear. Trimming removed 7 bases from V and 0 bases from J, with 4 bases in between. The CDR3 totals 13 residues. Germline CDR1 reads MNHEY; CDR2 reads SMNVEV (reference sequence). The CDR3 DNA sequence: TGTGCCAGCACCAACTCTGGGGCCAACGTCCTGACTTTC. This codes for CASTNSGANVLTF.

The V call is TRBV10-2, the J call TRBJ1-2, with D unclear. Germline assignment: CDR1 WSHSY and CDR2 SAAADI. The CDR3 consists of 16 residues. Deletions cut 0 bases from V and 3 bases from J, with 14 bases between. CDR3 region: CASSESKAPGHYGYTF. For the CDR3, the DNA is TGCGCCAGCAGTGAGTCTAAGGCTCCCGGCCACTATGGCTACACCTTC.

V usage is TRBV20-1 and J usage is TRBJ2-7; 7 bases line up with TRBD2. The CDR3 totals 15 residues. Trimming removed 0 bases from V and 7 bases from J; junction bases left unmatched: 12. Germline CDR1 reads DFQATT; CDR2 reads SNEGSKA (reference sequence). The CDR3 loop reads CSARDRSSGLDEQYF. CDR3 bases: TGCAGTGCTAGAGATCGGTCTAGCGGTCTGGATGAGCAGTACTTC.

The chain links TRBV2 to TRBJ2-5; D gene unclear. The CDR3 spans 14 residues. Germline V gene lookup returns CDR1 SNHLY and CDR2 FYNNEI. V shed 6 bases and J shed 6 bases, with 17 bases lying between them. The CDR3 region is CASSSSLALQTQYF. CDR3 sequence (DNA): TGTGCCAGCAGCTCCTCTCTTGCTTTGCAGACCCAGTACTTC.

V and J are TRBV20-1 and TRBJ1-1, with 8 bases lining up with TRBD1. CDR1 and CDR2 (germline): DFQATT, SNEGSKA (reference sequence). The CDR3 consists of 17 residues. After removal of 0 bases from V and 4 bases from J, the junction contained 13 bases not matched to a gene. CDR3 sequence reads: CSARDRGTGYWGTEAFF. As DNA, the CDR3 is TGCAGTGCTAGAGATAGGGGGACAGGTTATTGGGGCACTGAAGCTTTCTTT.

The chain is built from TRBV7-9 and TRBJ2-1; tentative D call: TRBD2 (5 bases). The J call may be incorrect, as the DNA end agrees better with TRBJ2-7. CDR1 is SEHNR and CDR2 is FQNEAQ in the germline V gene (reference sequence). This CDR3 is built from 15 residues. CDR3 nucleotide sequence: TGTGCCAGCAGCTTGGCTAGCACCCCTCAGAGAGAGCAGTACTTC. As protein: CASSLASTPQREQYF.

V usage is TRBV10-3 and J usage is TRBJ1-1; possible D gene TRBD1, 5 bases. The CDR3 is 15 residues long. Trimming pared 6 bases from V and 6 bases from J, leaving 20 bases between. Germline V gene data show CDR1 as ENHRY and CDR2 as SYGVKD. The CDR3 DNA reads as TGTGCCATCAGCCGCTCCCCCAGGGATAGCTCTGAAGCTTTCTTT. Translated, it gives CAISRSPRDSSEAFF.

The V call is TRBV27, the J call TRBJ2-3, with 7 bases aligning to TRBD2. From germline, CDR1 is MNHEY and CDR2 SMNVEV (reference sequence). The CDR3 loop spans 15 amino acids. V was pared by 5 bases and J by 2 bases, with 7 bases of the junction left unmatched. The CDR3 is CASSDNGLDTDTQYF. The CDR3 bases are TGTGCCAGCAGTGACAATGGACTAGACACAGATACGCAGTATTTT.

The genes are TRBV20-1 and TRBJ2-7, with TRBD2 identical over 12 bases. The V segment lost 4 bases and the J segment 3 bases; nucleotides outside the gene matches: 1. Germline V CDR1 and CDR2: DFQATT, SNEGSKA (reference sequence). CDR3 length: 13 residues. CDR3 sequence: CSAKLAGGYEQYF. The CDR3 nucleotides read TGCAGTGCTAAACTAGCGGGGGGCTACGAGCAGTACTTC.

A few counts support this clonotype. This CDR3 reads CASSEGLPYEQYF. CDR3 sequence (DNA): TGTGCCAGCAGTGAGGGTTTGCCCTACGAGCAGTACTTC. This rearrangement joins TRBV2 to TRBJ2-7, with D unclear. The germline CDR1 and CDR2 sequences are SNHLY and FYNNEI. V was cut by 3 bases and J by 2 bases, with 8 bases left in between. The CDR3 consists of 13 residues.

The V gene is TRBV4-3, the J gene TRBJ1-4; 7 bases map to TRBD1. Germline CDR1 LGHNA, CDR2 YSLEER. V shed 4 bases and J 6 bases; nucleotides not matched to a gene: 8. The CDR3 sequence is 15 residues long. The CDR3 region is CASSLAGRGDEKLFF. CDR3 nucleotide sequence: TGCGCCAGCAGCCTTGCGGGCAGGGGGGATGAAAAACTGTTTTTT.

The V and J genes are TRBV6-6 and TRBJ2-7, with D possibly being TRBD2 (5 bases). The DNA end is more similar to TRBJ2-5, so the J call may be wrong. The CDR3 is made up of 11 amino acids. Germline CDR1 reads MNHNY; CDR2 reads SVGAGI (reference sequence). The CDR3 DNA sequence: TGTGCCAGCAGCGCTGAGGGGACCCAGTACTTC. Translation: CASSAEGTQYF.

V usage is TRBV7-9 and J usage is TRBJ1-3; D might be TRBD1 (5 bases). This CDR3 has 17 amino acids. The germline V gene encodes CDR1 SEHNR and CDR2 FQNEAQ (reference sequence). The ends were cut back, 2 bases at V and 5 bases at J, with 19 bases in the middle. The chain's CDR3 is CASSLPTEWDPRNTIYF. In DNA form, the CDR3 reads TGTGCCAGCAGCTTACCCACCGAGTGGGACCCGAGAAACACCATATATTTT.

The V and J genes are TRBV5-1 and TRBJ2-3; 12 nucleotides match TRBD2. This CDR3 region has 17 residues. Trimming removed 2 bases from V and 4 bases from J; junction bases left unmatched: 8. CDR1 SGHRS and CDR2 YFSETQ come from the germline V gene. This chain's CDR3 is CASSFGLAGPGPDTQYF. The CDR3, as DNA: TGCGCCAGCAGCTTCGGACTAGCGGGGCCAGGCCCAGATACGCAGTATTTT.

V gene TRBV7-2 combines with J gene TRBJ2-1; no definite D call. Trimming stripped 7 bases from V and 8 bases from J, with 9 bases between. The CDR3 runs 11 residues. The germline V gene encodes CDR1 SGHTA and CDR2 FQGNSA. CDR3 amino acids: CASTLADEQFF. The CDR3 DNA reads TGTGCCAGCACACTGGCGGATGAGCAGTTCTTC.

The chain links TRBV24-1 to TRBJ2-5; D is undetermined. Looked up from germline, CDR1 is KGHDR and CDR2 is SFDVKD. The ends were cut back, 3 bases at V and 7 bases at J, with 8 bases in the middle. The CDR3 covers 12 residues. Here the CDR3 DNA reads TGTGCCACCAGTGATCTGCTCGGGACCCAGTACTTC. Its translation: CATSDLLGTQYF.

About this clonotype itself: At one boundary the junction diverges from the germline segment, which might be a read error. This CDR3 reads CVSSSRTSGRNIQYF. As DNA, the CDR3 is TGTGTCAGCAGCTCCAGGACTAGCGGGAGAAACATTCAGTACTTC. This chain connects TRBV11-2 to TRBJ2-7, with 13 bases identical to TRBD2. The J call could be wrong; TRBJ2-4 is a better fit for the DNA end. This CDR3 region has 15 residues. Per germline, CDR1 SGHAT and CDR2 FQNNGV.

This sequence joins TRBV28 and TRBJ2-7; TRBD1 aligns across 10 bases. CDR1 is MDHEN and CDR2 is SYDVKM in the germline V gene. The CDR3 has 14 residues. Germline trimming cut 6 bases from V and 4 bases from J; bases unmatched to any gene: 6. The CDR3 DNA reads as TGTGCCAGCAGCGGACCGGGACAGGGGTACGAGCAGTACTTC. It is translated as CASSGPGQGYEQYF.